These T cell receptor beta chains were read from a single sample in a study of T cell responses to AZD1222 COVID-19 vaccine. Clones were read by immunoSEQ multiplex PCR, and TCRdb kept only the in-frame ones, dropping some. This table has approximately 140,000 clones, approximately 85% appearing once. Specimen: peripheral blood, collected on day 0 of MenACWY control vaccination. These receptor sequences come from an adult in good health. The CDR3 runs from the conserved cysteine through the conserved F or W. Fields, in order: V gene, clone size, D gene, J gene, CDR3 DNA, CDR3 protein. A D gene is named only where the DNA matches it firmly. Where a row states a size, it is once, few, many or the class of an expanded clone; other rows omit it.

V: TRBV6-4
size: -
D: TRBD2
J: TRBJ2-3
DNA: TGTGCCAGCAGTGATGGGGGGGACACAGATACGCAGTATTTT
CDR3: CASSDGGDTDTQYF

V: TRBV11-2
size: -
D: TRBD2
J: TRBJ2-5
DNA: TGTGCCAGCAGCTTAACGGTCGGGGGGACCAAAGAGACCCAGTACTTC
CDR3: CASSLTVGGTKETQYF

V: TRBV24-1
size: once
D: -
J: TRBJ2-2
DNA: TGTGCCACCAGTGATTTCACCGGGGAGCTGTTTTTT
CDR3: CATSDFTGELFF

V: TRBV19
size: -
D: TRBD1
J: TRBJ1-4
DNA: TGTGCCAGTAGGATACGACAGGGCCAACTGTTTTTT
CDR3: CASRIRQGQLFF

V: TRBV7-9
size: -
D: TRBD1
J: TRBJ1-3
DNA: TGTGCCAGCAGCTCCCCCTGGGACAGCCCCTCTGGAAACACCATATATTTT
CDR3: CASSSPWDSPSGNTIYF

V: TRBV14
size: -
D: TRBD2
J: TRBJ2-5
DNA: TGTGCCAGCAGCCAAGGGGATACTAGCGGGTCTCAAGAGACCCAGTACTTC
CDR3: CASSQGDTSGSQETQYF

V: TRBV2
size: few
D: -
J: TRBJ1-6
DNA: TGTGCCAGCAGTGATTTCGACAGACTCTATTCACCCCTCCACTTT
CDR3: CASSDFDRLYSPLHF

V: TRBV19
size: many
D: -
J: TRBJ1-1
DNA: TGTGCCAGTACGGCTCCGGGCAGACCGAACACTGAAGCTTTCTTT
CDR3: CASTAPGRPNTEAFF

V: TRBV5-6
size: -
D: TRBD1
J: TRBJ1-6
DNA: TGTGCCAGCAGCTTTGGATTAACAGGGGTAGAGTCACCCCTCCACTTT
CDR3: CASSFGLTGVESPLHF

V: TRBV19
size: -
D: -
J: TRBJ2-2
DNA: TGTGCCAGTAGTATAGCCCAGGGTCCCACCGGGGAGCTGTTTTTT
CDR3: CASSIAQGPTGELFF

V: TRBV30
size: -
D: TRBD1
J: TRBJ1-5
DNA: TGTGCCTGGAGTGGCACAGGGGTTGGGAGCAATCAGCCCCAGCATTTT
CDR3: CAWSGTGVGSNQPQHF

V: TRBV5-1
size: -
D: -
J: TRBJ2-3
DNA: TGCGCCAGCAGCCCCCCGACAGGACTCGTGGATACGCAGTATTTT
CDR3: CASSPPTGLVDTQYF

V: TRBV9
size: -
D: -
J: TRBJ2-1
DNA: TGTGCCAGCAGCTGGCCGGTAGGGCGCAGGAATGAGCAGTTCTTC
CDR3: CASSWPVGRRNEQFF

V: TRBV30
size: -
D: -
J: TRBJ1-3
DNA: TGTGCCTGGAAAGGCTCTGGAAACACCATATATTTT
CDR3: CAWKGSGNTIYF

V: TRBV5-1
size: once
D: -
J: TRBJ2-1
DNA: TGCGCCAGCAGCTTGGCCTTTGAGGGGGGGCTGAGTGAGCAGTTCTTC
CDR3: CASSLAFEGGLSEQFF

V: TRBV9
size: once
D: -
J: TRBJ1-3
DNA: TGTGCCAGCAGCACCCCCCAGGGTTTTGGAAACACCATATATTTT
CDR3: CASSTPQGFGNTIYF

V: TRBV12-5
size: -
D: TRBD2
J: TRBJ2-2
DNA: TGTGCTAGTGGTTTGGCTGCTAGCGGGGACACCGGGGAGCTGTTTTTT
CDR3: CASGLAASGDTGELFF

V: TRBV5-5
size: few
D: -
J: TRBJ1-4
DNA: TGTGCCAGCAGCTTGGCGACGGGCCCTAATGAAAAACTGTTTTTT
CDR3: CASSLATGPNEKLFF

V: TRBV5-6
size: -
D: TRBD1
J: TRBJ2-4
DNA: TGTGCCAGCAGCTTAAGGACAGGGGGCCTAACCAAAAACATTCAGTACTTC
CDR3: CASSLRTGGLTKNIQYF

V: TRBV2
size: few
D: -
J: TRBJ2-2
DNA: TGTGCCAGCAAAGAGACTTCGAACACCGGGGAGCTGTTTTTT
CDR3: CASKETSNTGELFF

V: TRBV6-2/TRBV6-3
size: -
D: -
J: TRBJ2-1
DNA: TGTGCCAGCAGCCCGGGGCACCGCCCTTCCTACAATGAGCAGTTCTTC
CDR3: CASSPGHRPSYNEQFF

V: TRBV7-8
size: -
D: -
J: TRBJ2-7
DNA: TGTGCCAGCAGCTTTCGAGGGTACGACGAGCAGTACTTC
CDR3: CASSFRGYDEQYF

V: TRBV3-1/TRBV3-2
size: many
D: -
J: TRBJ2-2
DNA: TGTGCCAGCAGCCAAGGATTGGGGGAGCTGTTTTTT
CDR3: CASSQGLGELFF

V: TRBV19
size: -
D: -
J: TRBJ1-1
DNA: TGTGCCAGTACTACCACATGGGGTGGCGACACTGAAGCTTTCTTT
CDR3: CASTTTWGGDTEAFF

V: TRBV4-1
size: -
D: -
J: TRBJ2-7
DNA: TGCGCCAGCAGCTCCAAGATTGCCTACGAGCAGTACTTC
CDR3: CASSSKIAYEQYF

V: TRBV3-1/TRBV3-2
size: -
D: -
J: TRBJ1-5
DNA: TGTGCCAGCAGCCCAGCCGGGATAAGCAATCAGCCCCAGCATTTT
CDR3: CASSPAGISNQPQHF